This T cell receptor beta chain originates from a study of PD-L1 blockade in urothelial cancer (TCRdb year 2017). Notes on the research overall: Therapy was started at some point between 2014 and 2016 for all patients, and atezolizumab 1,200 mg was administered intravenously every 3 weeks. Some ten patients reached durable clinical benefit, while 20 patients did not. An exploratory multi-omic analysis was conducted of the somatic, immune and clinical correlates of response to PD-L1 blockade with atezolizumab in urothelial cancer. Patients had an ECOG performance status of 0 or 1 and had received between 0 and 3 prior chemotherapy regimens. Pretreatment tumor samples, along with matched peripheral blood serially collected before and after atezolizumab treatment, were subjected to TCR sequencing. A median of about 150,000 T cells and around 81,000 unique TCRs was obtained from blood samples, and a median clonality of roughly 0.08 was observed. Blood samples were analyzed at 3 weeks after treatment start (second dose) and at 6 weeks after treatment start. In the same patients, pretreatment tumors underwent whole exome sequencing and RNA sequencing in addition to TCR sequencing. Durable clinical benefit was defined as a progression-free survival longer than 6 months, and TCR features were additionally tested against progression-free survival and overall survival. Twenty-nine patients had pretreatment blood TCR-seq, roughly 24 had at least one posttreatment blood collection, and roughly 24 had tumor TCR-seq. About 85% of the roughly 30 patients were males with bladder-origin urothelial cancer, and about 65% of the roughly 30 reported a prior smoking history. The study at large found these results: Because the sample size was small (n of about 30) and many exploratory analyses were performed, the results are intended to be hypothesis-generating. At 3 weeks after the start of treatment, tumor-associated TCR clones in peripheral blood had expanded more in patients with durable benefit (n ≈ 20, p = 0.022). Improved progression-free and overall survival was found to be associated with pretreatment peripheral blood TCR clonality below the median.

Per the germline V gene, SGDLS is the CDR1 and YYNGEE is the CDR2. V and J lose 3 bases and 4 bases, and a span of 13 bases separates them. Inclusive of the bounding cysteine and phenylalanine, the CDR3 is 15 residues long. The entry retains the CDR3 DNA only, 45 bases that are in frame from base 1. Each PCR received spiked-in synthetic TCR analog templates so that absolute template abundance could be estimated from read counts. Using the immunoSEQ assay, TCRbeta CDR3 regions were amplified from genomic DNA with bias-controlled V and J gene primers. Sequencing of rearranged TCRbeta segments was done at approximately 20X coverage. The original methods were these. Clustering was used to correct sequencing errors, and CDR3s were annotated against IMGT so that V, D and J genes could be assigned. Downstream analyses used only productive TCRbeta rearrangements, leaving out any out-of-frame or stop-codon sequences. To compute clonality, Shannon entropy was normalized by the log of the number of unique productive sequences and then subtracted from one. Fisher's exact test with Benjamini-Hochberg correction, at a threshold of adjusted p below 0.01, was used to find clones that differed between time points or between blood and tumor. This immuneACCESS table, as held by TCRdb, lists in-frame sequences with V and J called but not all clones. Of the missing ones, under half trace to an unresolved V gene in checked studies; the others have no known cause. V and J calls and clone size are given by that table; D and trimming were obtained from the DNA. The sample table holds 25,000 to 35,000 clones, of which about 85% were seen once. Just under 3% of the sample is taken by the ten largest.

Of note for this clone: Its cognate antigen has yet to be identified. No base quality values were provided; no much bigger clone lies one nucleotide off.

What the time point label conveys for this sample: peripheral blood 6 weeks after treatment start. The cohort included some 30 patients with locally advanced or metastatic urothelial carcinoma who were treated at Memorial Sloan Kettering on a trial protocol. Peripheral blood mononuclear cells were collected pretreatment and during treatment, at between 1 and 8 total time points per patient. The Qiagen DNeasy Blood extraction kit was used to purify genomic DNA from total PBMCs and tumor samples. Collected pretreatment and during treatment, PBMCs were isolated and stored as previously described. The rearrangement combines TRBV9 with TRBJ2-2; tentative D gene TRBD2, with 6 bases matching. The specimen was PBMCs, collected around atezolizumab (anti-PD-L1) treatment. This TCR was sampled from a man between 65 and 85 years old with urothelial cancer. At the DNA level, the sequence is TGTGCCAGCAGCGGGGGACTGTTGGTCACCGGGGAGCTGTTTTTT. Translated, it gives CASSGGLLVTGELFF.